This T cell receptor (beta chain) derives from a study of vaccination and CD4 T cells after COVID-19. Study context: Participants were given two doses of BNT162b2 or mRNA-1273 vaccine. Study-level results: Median approximately 90% of reactive clones detected in convalescent patients emerged only post-vaccination.

Trimming shortened V by 1 base and J by 3 bases, and 7 bases separated the two germline ends. There are 14 residues in the CDR3. CDR1 and CDR2 from the germline V gene are SGHAT and FQNNGV. This clonotype qualifies as medium-sized. Antigen: not known. Regarding treatment: roughly 11-day PBMC culture with coronavirus spike peptide pools or control peptides (ViraFEST assay). Harvesting of the unexposed donor's CD4+ T cells predated the COVID-19 pandemic (2011-2018). ViraFEST relied on peptide pools to expand antigen-specific T cells; the TCRs were sequenced afterward. The probes, which were SARS-CoV-2 S/N and four cold-coronavirus spikes, were applied to unexposed-donor CD4+ T cells, cells permitting. The Oncomine TCR Beta short-read assay sequenced DNA from cultured CD4+ T cells. MiXCR, applied by TCRdb to the PCR reads, yields one record per CDR3 protein. The top ten clones hold approximately 31% of a sample with 7,200 or so distinct CDR3 sequences, more than 45% of them seen once.

This chain connects TRBV11-2 to TRBJ2-1; TRBD2 is a possible D gene (6 bases). What was sequenced was CD4+ T cells from blood, cultured in vitro. This clonotype was sampled from a human donor in good health. The DNA for the CDR3 is TGTGCCAGCAGCTTAGTGCGGGGCTACAATGAGCAGTTCTTC. Protein: CASSLVRGYNEQFF.